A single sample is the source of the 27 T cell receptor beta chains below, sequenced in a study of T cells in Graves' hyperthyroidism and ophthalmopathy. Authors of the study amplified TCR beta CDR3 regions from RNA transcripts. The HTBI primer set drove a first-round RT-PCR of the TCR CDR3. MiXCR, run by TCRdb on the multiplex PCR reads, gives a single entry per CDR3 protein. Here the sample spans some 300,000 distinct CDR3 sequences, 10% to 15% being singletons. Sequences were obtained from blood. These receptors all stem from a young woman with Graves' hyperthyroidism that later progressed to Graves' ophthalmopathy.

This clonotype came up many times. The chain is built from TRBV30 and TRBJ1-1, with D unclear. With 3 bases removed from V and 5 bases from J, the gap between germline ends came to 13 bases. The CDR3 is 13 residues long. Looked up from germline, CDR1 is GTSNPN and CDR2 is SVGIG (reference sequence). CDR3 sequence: CAWSQTGRTEAFF. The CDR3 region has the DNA TGTGCCTGGAGCCAGACGGGGAGGACTGAAGCTTTCTTT.

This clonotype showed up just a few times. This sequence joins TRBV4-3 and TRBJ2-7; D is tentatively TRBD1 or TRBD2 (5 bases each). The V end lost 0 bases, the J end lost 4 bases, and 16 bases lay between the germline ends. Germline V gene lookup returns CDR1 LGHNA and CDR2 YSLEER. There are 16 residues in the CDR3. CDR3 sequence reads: CASSQDLRDGSYEQYF. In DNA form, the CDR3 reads TGCGCCAGCAGCCAAGATCTTAGGGACGGATCTTACGAGCAGTACTTC.

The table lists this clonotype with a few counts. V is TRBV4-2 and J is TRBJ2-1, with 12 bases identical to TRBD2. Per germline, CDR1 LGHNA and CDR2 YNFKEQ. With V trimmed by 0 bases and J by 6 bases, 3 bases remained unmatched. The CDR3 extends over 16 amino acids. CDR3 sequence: CASSQDRLAGANEQFF. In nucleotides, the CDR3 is TGTGCCAGCAGCCAAGATCGACTAGCGGGAGCCAATGAGCAGTTCTTC.

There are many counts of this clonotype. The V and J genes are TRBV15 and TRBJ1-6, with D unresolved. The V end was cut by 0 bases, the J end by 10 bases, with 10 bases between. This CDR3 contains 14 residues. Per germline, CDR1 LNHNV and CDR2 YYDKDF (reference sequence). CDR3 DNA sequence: TGTGCCACCAGCAGAGATGAGATGGGATCACCCCTCCACTTT. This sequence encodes CATSRDEMGSPLHF.

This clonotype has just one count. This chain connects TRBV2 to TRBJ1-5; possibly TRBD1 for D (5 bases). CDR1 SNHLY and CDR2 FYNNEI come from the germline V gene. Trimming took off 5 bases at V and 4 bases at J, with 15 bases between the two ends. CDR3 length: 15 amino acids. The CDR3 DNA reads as TGTGCCAGCAGTCCTACAGGAGTTTCGAATCAGCCCCAGCATTTT. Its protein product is CASSPTGVSNQPQHF.

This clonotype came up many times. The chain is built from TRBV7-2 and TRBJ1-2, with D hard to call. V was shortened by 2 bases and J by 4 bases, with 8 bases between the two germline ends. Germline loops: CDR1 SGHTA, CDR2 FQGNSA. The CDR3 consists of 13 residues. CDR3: CASSLYSTYGYTF. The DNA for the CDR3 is TGTGCCAGCAGCTTATACTCTACCTATGGCTACACCTTC. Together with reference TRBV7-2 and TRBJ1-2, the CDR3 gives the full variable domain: GAGVSQSPSNKVTEKGKDVELRCDPISGHTALYWYRQSLGQGLEFLIYFQGNSAPDKSGLPSDRFSAERTGGSVSTLTIQRTQQEDSAVYLCASSLYSTYGYTFGSGTRLTVV.

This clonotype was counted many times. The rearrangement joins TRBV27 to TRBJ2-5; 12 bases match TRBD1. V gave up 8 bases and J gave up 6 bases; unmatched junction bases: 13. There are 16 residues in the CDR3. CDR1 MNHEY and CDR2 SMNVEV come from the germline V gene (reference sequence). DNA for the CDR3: TGTGCCAGCTCAAAGGGTCCGGGACAGGGGGCGAAGACCCAGTACTTC. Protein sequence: CASSKGPGQGAKTQYF.

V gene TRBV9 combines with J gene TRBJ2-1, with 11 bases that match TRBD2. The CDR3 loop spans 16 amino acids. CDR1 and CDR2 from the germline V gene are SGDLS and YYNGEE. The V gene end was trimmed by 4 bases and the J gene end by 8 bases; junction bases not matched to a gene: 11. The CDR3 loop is CASSQPLAGEADEQFF. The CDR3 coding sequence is TGTGCCAGCAGCCAACCACTAGCGGGAGAGGCCGATGAGCAGTTCTTC.

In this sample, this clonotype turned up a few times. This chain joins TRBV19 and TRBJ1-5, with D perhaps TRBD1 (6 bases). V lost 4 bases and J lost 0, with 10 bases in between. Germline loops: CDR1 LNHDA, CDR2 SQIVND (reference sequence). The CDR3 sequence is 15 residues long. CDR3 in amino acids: CASSKRQDSNQPQHF. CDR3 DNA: TGTGCCAGTAGTAAGCGACAGGATAGCAATCAGCCCCAGCATTTT. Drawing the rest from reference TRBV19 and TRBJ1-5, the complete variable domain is DGGITQSPKYLFRKEGQNVTLSCEQNLNHDAMYWYRQDPGQGLRLIYYSQIVNDFQKGDIAEGYSVSREKKESFPLTVTSAQKNPTAFYLCASSKRQDSNQPQHFGDGTRLSIL.

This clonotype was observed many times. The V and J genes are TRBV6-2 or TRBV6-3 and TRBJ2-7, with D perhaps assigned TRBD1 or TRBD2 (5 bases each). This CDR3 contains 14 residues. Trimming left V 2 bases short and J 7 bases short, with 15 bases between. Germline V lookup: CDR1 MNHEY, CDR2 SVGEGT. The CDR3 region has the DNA TGTGCCAGCAGTTACCGCCGGGACCGAAAAGAGCAGTACTTC. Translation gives CASSYRRDRKEQYF.

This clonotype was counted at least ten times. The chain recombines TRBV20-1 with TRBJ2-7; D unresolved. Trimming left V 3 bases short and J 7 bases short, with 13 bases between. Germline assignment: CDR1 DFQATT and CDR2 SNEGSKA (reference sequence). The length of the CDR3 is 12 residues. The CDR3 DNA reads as TGCAGTGCTAGCGCGCCCTGGGGAGAGCAGTACTTC. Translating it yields CSASAPWGEQYF.

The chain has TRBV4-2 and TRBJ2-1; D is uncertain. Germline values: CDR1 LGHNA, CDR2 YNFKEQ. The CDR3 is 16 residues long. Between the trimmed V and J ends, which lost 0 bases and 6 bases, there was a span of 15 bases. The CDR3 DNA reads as TGTGCCAGCAGCCAAGATTTAGGGCCCCAGCGCAATGAGCAGTTCTTC. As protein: CASSQDLGPQRNEQFF.

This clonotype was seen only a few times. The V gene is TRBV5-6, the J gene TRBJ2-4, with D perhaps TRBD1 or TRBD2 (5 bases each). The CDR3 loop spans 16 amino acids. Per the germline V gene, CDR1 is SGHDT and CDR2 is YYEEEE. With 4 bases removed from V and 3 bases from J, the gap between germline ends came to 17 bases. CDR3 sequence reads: CASSITGTQFKNIQYF. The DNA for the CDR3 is TGTGCCAGCAGCATAACCGGGACCCAATTCAAAAACATTCAGTACTTC.

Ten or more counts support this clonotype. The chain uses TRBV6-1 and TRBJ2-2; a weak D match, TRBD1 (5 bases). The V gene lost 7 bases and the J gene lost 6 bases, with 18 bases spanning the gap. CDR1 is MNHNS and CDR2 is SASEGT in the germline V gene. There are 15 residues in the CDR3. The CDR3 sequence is CASTSGNRYAGELFF. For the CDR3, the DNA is TGTGCCAGCACCTCAGGGAATCGATACGCCGGGGAGCTGTTTTTT.

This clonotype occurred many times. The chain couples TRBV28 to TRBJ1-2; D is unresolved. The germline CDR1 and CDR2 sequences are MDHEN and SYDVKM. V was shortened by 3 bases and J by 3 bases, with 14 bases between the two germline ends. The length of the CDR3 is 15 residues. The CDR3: CASSFELGVYYGYTF. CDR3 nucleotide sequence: TGTGCCAGCAGTTTCGAGCTCGGGGTATACTATGGCTACACCTTC.

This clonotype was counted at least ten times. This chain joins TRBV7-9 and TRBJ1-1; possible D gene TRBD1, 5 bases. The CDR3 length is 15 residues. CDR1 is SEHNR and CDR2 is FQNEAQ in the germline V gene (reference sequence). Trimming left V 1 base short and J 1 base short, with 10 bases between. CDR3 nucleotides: TGTGCCAGCAGCTTAGTCGGAGGACAGAACACTGAAGCTTTCTTT. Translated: CASSLVGGQNTEAFF.

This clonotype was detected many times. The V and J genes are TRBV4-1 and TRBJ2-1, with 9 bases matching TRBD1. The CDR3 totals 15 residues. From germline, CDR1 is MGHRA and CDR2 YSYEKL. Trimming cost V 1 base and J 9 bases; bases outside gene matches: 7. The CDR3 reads CASSQGPGQGPEQFF. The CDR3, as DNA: TGCGCCAGCAGCCAAGGTCCGGGACAGGGACCTGAGCAGTTCTTC.

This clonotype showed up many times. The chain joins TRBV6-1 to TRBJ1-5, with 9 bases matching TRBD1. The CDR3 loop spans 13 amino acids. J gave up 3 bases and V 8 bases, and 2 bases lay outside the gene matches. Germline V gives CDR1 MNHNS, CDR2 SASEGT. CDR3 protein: CASRDRANQPQHF. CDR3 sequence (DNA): TGTGCCAGCCGGGACAGGGCCAATCAGCCCCAGCATTTT.

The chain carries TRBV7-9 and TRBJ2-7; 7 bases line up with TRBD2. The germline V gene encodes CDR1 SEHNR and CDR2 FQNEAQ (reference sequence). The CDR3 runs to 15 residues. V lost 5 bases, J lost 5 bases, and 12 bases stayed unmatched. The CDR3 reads CASSPREDLSHEQYF. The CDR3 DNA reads TGTGCCAGCAGCCCCCGGGAGGATTTGTCCCACGAGCAGTACTTC.

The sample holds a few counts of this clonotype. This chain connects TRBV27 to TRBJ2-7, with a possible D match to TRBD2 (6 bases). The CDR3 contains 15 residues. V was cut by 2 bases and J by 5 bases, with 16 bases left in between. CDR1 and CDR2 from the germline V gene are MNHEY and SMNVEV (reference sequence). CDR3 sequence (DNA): TGTGCCAGCAGTTTAAATAGCGGAGCCGGTGACGAGCAGTACTTC. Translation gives CASSLNSGAGDEQYF.

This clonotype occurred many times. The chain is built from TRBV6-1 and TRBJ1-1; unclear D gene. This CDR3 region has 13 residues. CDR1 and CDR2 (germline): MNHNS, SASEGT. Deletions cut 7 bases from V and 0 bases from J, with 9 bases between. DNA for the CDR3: TGTGCCAGCACAGGTAGAATGAACACTGAAGCTTTCTTT. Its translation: CASTGRMNTEAFF.

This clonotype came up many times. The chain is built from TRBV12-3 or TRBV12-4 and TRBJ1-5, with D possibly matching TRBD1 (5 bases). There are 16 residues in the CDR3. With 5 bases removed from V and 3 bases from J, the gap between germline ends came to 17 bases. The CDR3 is CASSLLWQGPNQPQHF. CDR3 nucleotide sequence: TGTGCCAGCAGTCTTCTCTGGCAGGGCCCCAATCAGCCCCAGCATTTT.

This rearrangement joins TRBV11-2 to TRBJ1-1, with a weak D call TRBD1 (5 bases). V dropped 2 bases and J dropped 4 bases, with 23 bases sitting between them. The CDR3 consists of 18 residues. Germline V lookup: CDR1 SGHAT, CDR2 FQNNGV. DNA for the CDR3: TGTGCCAGCAGCTTATCGTACCAGGGATGGGGTAAAGGCACTGAAGCTTTCTTT. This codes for CASSLSYQGWGKGTEAFF.

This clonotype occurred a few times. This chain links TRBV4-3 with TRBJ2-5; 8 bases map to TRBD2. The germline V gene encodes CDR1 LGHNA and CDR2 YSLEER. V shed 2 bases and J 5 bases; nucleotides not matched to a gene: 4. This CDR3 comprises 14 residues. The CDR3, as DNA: TGCGCCAGCAGCCAAAACGGGAGGGAGGAGACCCAGTACTTC. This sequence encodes CASSQNGREETQYF.

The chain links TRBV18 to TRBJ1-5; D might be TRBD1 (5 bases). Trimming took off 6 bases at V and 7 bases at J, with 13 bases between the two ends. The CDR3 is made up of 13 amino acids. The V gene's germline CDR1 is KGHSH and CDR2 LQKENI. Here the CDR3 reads CASSSGDLQPQHF. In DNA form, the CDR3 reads TGTGCCAGCTCCTCGGGGGATCTACAGCCCCAGCATTTT.

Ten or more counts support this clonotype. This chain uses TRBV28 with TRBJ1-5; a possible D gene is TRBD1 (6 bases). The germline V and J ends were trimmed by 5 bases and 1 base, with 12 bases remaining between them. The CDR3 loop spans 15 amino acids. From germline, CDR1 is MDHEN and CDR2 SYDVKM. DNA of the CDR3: TGTGCCAGCAGTCCCCCGAGGGGGAGCAATCAGCCCCAGCATTTT. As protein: CASSPPRGSNQPQHF.

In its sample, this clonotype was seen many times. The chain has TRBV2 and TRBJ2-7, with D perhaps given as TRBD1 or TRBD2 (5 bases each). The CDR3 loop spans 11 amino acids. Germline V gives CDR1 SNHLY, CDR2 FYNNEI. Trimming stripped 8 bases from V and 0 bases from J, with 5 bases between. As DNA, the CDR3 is TGTGCCAGCGGGGGCTCCTACGAGCAGTACTTC. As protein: CASGGSYEQYF.